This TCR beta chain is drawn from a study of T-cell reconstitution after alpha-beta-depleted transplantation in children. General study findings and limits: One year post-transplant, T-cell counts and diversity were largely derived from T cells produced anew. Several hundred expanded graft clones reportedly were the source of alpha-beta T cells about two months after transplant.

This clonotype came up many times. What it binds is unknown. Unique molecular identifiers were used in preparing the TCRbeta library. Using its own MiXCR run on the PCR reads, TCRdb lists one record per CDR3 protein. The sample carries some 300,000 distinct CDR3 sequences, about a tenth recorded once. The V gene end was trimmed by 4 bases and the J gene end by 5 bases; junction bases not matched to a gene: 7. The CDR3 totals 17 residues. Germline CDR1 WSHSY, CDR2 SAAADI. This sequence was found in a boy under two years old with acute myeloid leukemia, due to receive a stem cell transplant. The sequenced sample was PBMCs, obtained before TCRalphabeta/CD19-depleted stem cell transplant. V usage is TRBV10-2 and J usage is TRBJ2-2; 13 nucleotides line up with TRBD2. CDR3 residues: CASSGTSGSFRTGELFF. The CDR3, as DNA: TGCGCCAGCAGTGGGACTAGCGGGAGCTTTAGGACCGGGGAGCTGTTTTTT.